The 14 T cell receptor beta chains listed next were all sequenced from one sample in a study. Treg sorting used a CD4+CD25+CD127-/low gate. TCRdb processed the 5' RACE reads anew with MiXCR; each CDR3 protein has one entry. This repertoire shows under 45,000 distinct CDR3 sequences, 20% to 25% found once; its top ten account for 4%. The sample was Tregs sorted from blood. The receptor source for this set is a female donor with breast cancer.

As for this clonotype: Germline is not matched at one junction end, which may reflect a read error. The chain links TRBV5-1 to TRBJ2-2; D is undetermined. This CDR3 contains 14 residues. The V gene's germline CDR1 is SGHRS and CDR2 YFSETQ. The CDR3 DNA is TGCGCCAGCAGCCGTCGTCCGAACACCGTGGAGCTGTTTTTT. Translating gives CASSRRPNTVELFF.

This clonotype has more than one count but fewer than ten. The chain uses TRBV27 and TRBJ2-1, with 10 bases lining up with TRBD2. This CDR3 region has 19 residues. Germline V gene lookup returns CDR1 MNHEY and CDR2 SMNVEV (reference sequence). After removal of 3 bases from V and 0 bases from J, the junction contained 11 bases not matched to a gene. The DNA of the CDR3 is TGTGCCAGCAGTTTCAAGGGTAGGCTAGCGGGAGACTCCTACAATGAGCAGTTCTTC. It encodes CASSFKGRLAGDSYNEQFF.

Regarding this clonotype: A read error may be the cause here, since a much bigger clone is one base away. This chain links TRBV6-2 or TRBV6-3 with TRBJ1-1; D remains ambiguous. Germline V gene lookup returns CDR1 MNHEY and CDR2 SVGEGT. V was cut by 4 bases and J by 11 bases, with 14 bases left in between. The CDR3 sequence is 12 residues long. Written as DNA, the CDR3 is TGTGCCAGCAGTTGCTTCCCATTCGAGGCTTTCTTT. Protein product: CASSCFPFEAFF.

J is TRBJ2-7 and V is TRBV29-1; TRBD1 is a possible D gene (6 bases). Germline assignment: CDR1 SQVTM and CDR2 ANQGSEA. Trimming cost V 5 bases and J 3 bases, with 29 bases left between them. The CDR3 is 18 amino acids. CDR3 coding DNA: TGCAGCGTTCGTGGTTCAAATAGACTTGGGGGCTTAGTCTACGAGCAGTACTTC. It is translated as CSVRGSNRLGGLVYEQYF.

The chain has TRBV6-2 or TRBV6-3 and TRBJ2-1; 7 positions match TRBD1. With 1 base clipped from V and 0 bases from J, the junction kept 3 bases outside the gene matches. Germline CDR1 is MNHEY and CDR2 is SVGEGT. This CDR3 is built from 16 residues. This CDR3 reads CASSYYRGFSYNEQFF. The CDR3, as DNA: TGTGCCAGCAGTTACTACAGGGGCTTCTCCTACAATGAGCAGTTCTTC.

This clonotype was recorded many times. J is TRBJ1-2 and V is TRBV6-1, with a weak D call TRBD1 (6 bases). CDR3 length equals 13 residues. From germline, CDR1 is MNHNS and CDR2 SASEGT. The ends were cut back, 6 bases at V and 8 bases at J, with 16 bases in the middle. CDR3 residues: CASSPIPGEGYTF. In nucleotides, the CDR3 is TGTGCCAGCAGCCCCATCCCAGGGGAAGGCTACACCTTC.

The chain employs TRBV6-5 and TRBJ2-1; 14 bases match TRBD2. Per the germline V gene, CDR1 is MNHEY and CDR2 is SVGAGI. J gave up 8 bases and V 8 bases, and 8 bases lay outside the gene matches. The CDR3 is made up of 15 amino acids. The CDR3 loop reads CASGPGTSGSDEQFF. CDR3 nucleotides: TGTGCCAGCGGCCCCGGGACTAGCGGGAGCGATGAGCAGTTCTTC.

This sequence joins TRBV5-1 and TRBJ2-2; tentative D call: TRBD2 (6 bases). The length of the CDR3 is 15 residues. Germline lookup yields CDR1 SGHRS and CDR2 YFSETQ. Trimming left V 3 bases short and J 2 bases short, with 11 bases between. This chain's CDR3 is CASSWTTPNTGELFF. Here the CDR3 DNA reads TGCGCCAGCAGCTGGACTACCCCTAACACCGGGGAGCTGTTTTTT.

A remark on this clonotype: A read error is possible here, since a much larger clone lies one base away. The J gene is TRBJ2-1, the V gene TRBV6-5, with TRBD1 matching 10 bases. CDR3 length: 16 residues. Losses at the gene ends were 5 bases for V and 7 bases for J; bases not matched to a gene: 11. Germline CDR1 MNHEY, CDR2 SVGAGI. In nucleotides, the CDR3 is TGTGCCAGCAGTCACCCCAGACAGGGGGCATGGAATGAGCAGTTCTTC. It encodes CASSHPRQGAWNEQFF.

This clonotype was detected a few times. Just one base apart from a much larger clone, this may be a read error. The chain couples TRBV6-5 to TRBJ2-7; D call uncertain. Germline V lookup: CDR1 MNHEY, CDR2 SVGAGI. Trimming cost V 8 bases and J 2 bases, with 22 bases left between them. CDR3 size: 16 residues. CDR3 sequence (DNA): TGTGCCAGCGGCTACGACATAACCAGTCCCACCTACGAGCAGTACTTC. Its translation: CASGYDITSPTYEQYF.

This chain joins TRBV9 and TRBJ2-1, with D unresolved. The CDR3 length is 15 residues. V was cut by 0 bases and J by 2 bases, with 9 bases left in between. Germline V gene sequence: CDR1 SGDLS, CDR2 YYNGEE. DNA of the CDR3: TGTGCCAGCAGCGTAGAACTACAAACCTACAATGAGCAGTTCTTC. This sequence encodes CASSVELQTYNEQFF.

This clonotype came up a few times. The chain recombines TRBV7-3 with TRBJ2-2, with D hard to call. The CDR3 length is 13 residues. Deletions cut 1 base from V and 3 bases from J, with 3 bases between. Germline CDR1 SGHTA, CDR2 FQGTGA. Here the CDR3 reads CASSLKHTGELFF. CDR3 DNA: TGTGCCAGCAGCTTAAAGCACACCGGGGAGCTGTTTTTT.

The chain couples TRBV4-2 to TRBJ2-2, with D uncertain. Germline CDR1 and CDR2: LGHNA and YNFKEQ. CDR3 length equals 16 residues. Trimming took off 1 base at V and 5 bases at J, with 14 bases between the two ends. CDR3 in DNA: TGTGCCAGCAGCCAAGTTCTCGGTAGTTTAACCGGGGAGCTGTTTTTT. It specifies CASSQVLGSLTGELFF.

CDR3 residues: CASSYSRIASGNTIYF. CDR3 nucleotide sequence: TGTGCCAGCAGTTACTCGAGGATCGCCTCTGGAAACACCATATATTTT. V and J are TRBV6-6 and TRBJ1-3; D ambiguous. Germline assignment: CDR1 MNHNY and CDR2 SVGAGI (reference sequence). This CDR3 spans 16 amino acids. V gave up 0 bases and J gave up 0 bases, with 9 bases separating them.